The text below deals with one TCR beta chain. The antigen is undetermined. This sample was taken from a study of beta chain features in type 1 diabetes. General observations from the study: Among type 1 diabetes patients, VDJ junctions had fewer insertions and more deletions. cDNA sequencing could over-represent cells with high TCR expression. When Type 1 diabetes patients were examined, their TCRB CDR3s proved moderately but significantly shorter in all four CD4+ subsets.

Germline V gives CDR1 SGHAT, CDR2 FQNNGV. V lost 5 bases, J lost 11 bases, and 21 bases lay in between. There are 15 residues in the CDR3. The study reverse transcribed the entire isolated RNA, so it sequenced expressed TCRB transcripts. The method was immunoSEQ multiplex PCR; TCRdb's version includes in-frame clones alone and lacks a portion of them. This sample has some 300,000 clones, with 8% found just once. The source is a woman in her late teens or twenties in good health. The chain has TRBV11-2 and TRBJ1-4, with D hard to call. The source material was central memory CD4+ T cells from blood. CDR3 DNA sequence: TGTGCCAGCAGCCATCCTCCGGGTGGATTAAGGAAACTGTTTTTT. Its translation is CASSHPPGGLRKLFF.